The T cell receptor beta chain described here comes from a study of blood T cell repertoires in COVID-19. Study-wide background: The United States, Italy and Spain supplied acute and convalescent COVID-19 samples. Sample material is recorded as cDNA or gDNA derived from T cells, B-cell-depleted T cells, or PBMCs.

Study processing details: Reference gene primer amplification gave nucleated cell count estimates. Profiling relied on immunoSEQ multiplex PCR, and the TCRdb table lists in-frame clones only, not all of them. The V and J calls and clone size are taken from that table; D and trimming were inferred from the DNA. The data hold approximately 140,000 clones, with about nine tenths observed a single time. Germline V gives CDR1 SGHKS, CDR2 YYEKEE (reference sequence). Losses at the gene ends were 0 bases for V and 2 bases for J; bases not matched to a gene: 9. The CDR3 runs 17 residues. This sequence originates from a woman aged 60-70 years with active or convalescent COVID-19. The gene calls are TRBV5-5 and TRBJ2-3, with 7 bases lining up with TRBD2. The source material was peripheral blood. The CDR3 DNA sequence: TGTGCCAGCAGCTTGGCTTACGCCGGGGGGTCCACAGATACGCAGTATTTT. Residues: CASSLAYAGGSTDTQYF.